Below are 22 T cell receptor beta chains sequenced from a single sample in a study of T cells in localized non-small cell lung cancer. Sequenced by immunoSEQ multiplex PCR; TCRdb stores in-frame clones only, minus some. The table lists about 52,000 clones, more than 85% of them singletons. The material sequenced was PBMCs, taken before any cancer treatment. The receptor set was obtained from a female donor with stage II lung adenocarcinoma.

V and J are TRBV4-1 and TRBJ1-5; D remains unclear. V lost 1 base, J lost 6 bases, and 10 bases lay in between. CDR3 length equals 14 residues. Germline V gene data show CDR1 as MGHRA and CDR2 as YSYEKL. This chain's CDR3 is CASSQVGKRQPQHF. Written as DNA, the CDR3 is TGCGCCAGCAGCCAAGTCGGTAAGCGTCAGCCCCAGCATTTT.

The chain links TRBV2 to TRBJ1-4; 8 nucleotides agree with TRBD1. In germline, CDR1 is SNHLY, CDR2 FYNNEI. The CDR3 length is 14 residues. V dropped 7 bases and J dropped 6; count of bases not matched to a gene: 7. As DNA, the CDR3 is TGTGCCAGCACTCAACAGGGGGTGGATGAAAAACTGTTTTTT. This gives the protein CASTQQGVDEKLFF.

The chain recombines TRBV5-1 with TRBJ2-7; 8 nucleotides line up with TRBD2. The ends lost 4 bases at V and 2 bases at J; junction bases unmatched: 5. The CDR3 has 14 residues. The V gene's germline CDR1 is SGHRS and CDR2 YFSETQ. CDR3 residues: CASSLRGGTYEQYF. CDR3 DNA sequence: TGCGCCAGCAGCCTCCGGGGGGGCACCTACGAGCAGTACTTC. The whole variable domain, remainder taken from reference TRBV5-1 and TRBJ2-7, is KAGVTQTPRYLIKTRGQQVTLSCSPISGHRSVSWYQQTPGQGLQFLFEYFSETQRNKGNFPGRFSGRQFSNSRSEMNVSTLELGDSALYLCASSLRGGTYEQYFGPGTRLTVT.

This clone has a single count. The CDR3 bases are TGCGCCAGCAGTTACTTATCCGGGACAGGGGGTAACGAGCAGTACTTC. Protein product: CASSYLSGTGGNEQYF. The rearrangement links TRBV5-1 to TRBJ2-7, with TRBD1 identical over 11 bases. After removal of 5 bases from V and 5 bases from J, the junction contained 12 bases not matched to a gene. This CDR3 is 16 amino acids long. The germline V gene encodes CDR1 SGHRS and CDR2 YFSETQ.

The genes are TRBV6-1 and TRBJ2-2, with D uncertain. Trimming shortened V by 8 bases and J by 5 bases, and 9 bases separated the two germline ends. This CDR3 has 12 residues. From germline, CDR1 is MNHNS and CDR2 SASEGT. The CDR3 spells CASFRWTGELFF. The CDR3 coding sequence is TGTGCCAGCTTCCGGTGGACCGGGGAGCTGTTTTTT.

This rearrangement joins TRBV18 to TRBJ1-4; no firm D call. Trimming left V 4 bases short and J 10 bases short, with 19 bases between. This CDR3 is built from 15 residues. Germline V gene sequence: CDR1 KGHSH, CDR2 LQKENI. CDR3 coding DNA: TGTGCCAGCTCACAGCCGGGCTTAAGATCTGGAAAACTGTTTTTT. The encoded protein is CASSQPGLRSGKLFF.

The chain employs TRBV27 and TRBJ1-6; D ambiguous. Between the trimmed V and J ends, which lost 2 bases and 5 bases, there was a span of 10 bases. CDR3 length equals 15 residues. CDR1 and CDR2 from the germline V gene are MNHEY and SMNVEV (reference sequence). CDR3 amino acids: CASSLRYSDNSPLHF. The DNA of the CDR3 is TGTGCCAGCAGTTTAAGGTACAGCGATAATTCACCCCTCCACTTT.

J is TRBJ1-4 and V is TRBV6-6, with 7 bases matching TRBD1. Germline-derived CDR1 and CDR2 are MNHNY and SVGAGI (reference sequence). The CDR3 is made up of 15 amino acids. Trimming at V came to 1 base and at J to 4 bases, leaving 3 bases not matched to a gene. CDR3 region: CASSYLGQSNEKLFF. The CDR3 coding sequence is TGTGCCAGCAGTTACTTGGGACAGAGTAATGAAAAACTGTTTTTT.

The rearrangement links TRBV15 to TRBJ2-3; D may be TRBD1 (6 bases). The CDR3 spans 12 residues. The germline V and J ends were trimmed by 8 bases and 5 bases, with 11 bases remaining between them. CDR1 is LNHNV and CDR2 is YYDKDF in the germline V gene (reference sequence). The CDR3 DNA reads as TGTGCCACCGCCTGGGGGCAAGATACGCAGTATTTT. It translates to CATAWGQDTQYF. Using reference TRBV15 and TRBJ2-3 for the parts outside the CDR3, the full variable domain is DAMVIQNPRYQVTQFGKPVTLSCSQTLNHNVMYWYQQKSSQAPKLLFHYYDKDFNNEADTPDNFQSRRPNTSFCFLDIRSPGLGDTAMYLCATAWGQDTQYFGPGTRLTVL.

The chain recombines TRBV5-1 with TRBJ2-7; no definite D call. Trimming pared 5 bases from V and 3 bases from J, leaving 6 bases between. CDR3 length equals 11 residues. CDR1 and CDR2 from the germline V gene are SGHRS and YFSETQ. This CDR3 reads CASRSDYEQYF. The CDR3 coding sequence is TGCGCCAGCAGATCAGACTACGAGCAGTACTTC.

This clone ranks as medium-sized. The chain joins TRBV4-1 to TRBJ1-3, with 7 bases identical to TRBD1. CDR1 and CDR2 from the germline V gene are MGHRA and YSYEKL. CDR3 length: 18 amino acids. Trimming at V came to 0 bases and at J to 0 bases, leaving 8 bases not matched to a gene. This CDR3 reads CASSQEPPGQSSGNTIYF. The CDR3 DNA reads TGCGCCAGCAGCCAAGAACCACCGGGACAGAGCTCTGGAAACACCATATATTTT.

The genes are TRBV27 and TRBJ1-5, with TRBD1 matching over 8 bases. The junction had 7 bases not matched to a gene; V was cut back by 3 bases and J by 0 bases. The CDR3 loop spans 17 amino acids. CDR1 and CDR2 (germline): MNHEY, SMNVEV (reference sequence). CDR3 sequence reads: CASSFFGQGGSNQPQHF. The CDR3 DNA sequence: TGTGCCAGCAGTTTTTTTGGACAGGGTGGTAGCAATCAGCCCCAGCATTTT.

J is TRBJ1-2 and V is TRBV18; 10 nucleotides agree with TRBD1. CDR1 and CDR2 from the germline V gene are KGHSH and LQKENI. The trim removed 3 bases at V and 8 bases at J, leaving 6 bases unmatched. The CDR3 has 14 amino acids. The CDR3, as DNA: TGTGCCAGCTCACCCCGACAGGGGGCGGAAGGCTACACCTTC. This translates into CASSPRQGAEGYTF. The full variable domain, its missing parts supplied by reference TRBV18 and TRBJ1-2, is NAGVMQNPRHLVRRRGQEARLRCSPMKGHSHVYWYRQLPEEGLKFMVYLQKENIIDESGMPKERFSAEFPKEGPSILRIQQVVRGDSAAYFCASSPRQGAEGYTFGSGTRLTVV.

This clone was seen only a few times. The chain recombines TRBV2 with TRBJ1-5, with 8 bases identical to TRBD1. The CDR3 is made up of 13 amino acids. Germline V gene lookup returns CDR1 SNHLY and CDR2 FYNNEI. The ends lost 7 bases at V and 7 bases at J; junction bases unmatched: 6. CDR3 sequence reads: CASKDRVGQPQHF. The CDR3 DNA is TGTGCCAGCAAGGACAGGGTCGGGCAGCCCCAGCATTTT.

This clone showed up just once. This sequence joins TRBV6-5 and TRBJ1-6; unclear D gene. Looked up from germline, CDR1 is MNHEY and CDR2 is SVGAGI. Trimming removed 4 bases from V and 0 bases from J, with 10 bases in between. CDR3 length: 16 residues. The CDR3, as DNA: TGTGCCAGCAGTTCCACAATTAACTCCTATAATTCACCCCTCCACTTT. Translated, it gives CASSSTINSYNSPLHF.

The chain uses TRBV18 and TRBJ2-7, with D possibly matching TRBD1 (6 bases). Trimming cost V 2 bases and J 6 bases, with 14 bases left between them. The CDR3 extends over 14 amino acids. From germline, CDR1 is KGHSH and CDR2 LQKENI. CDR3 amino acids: CASSPKGSGVEQYF. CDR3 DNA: TGTGCCAGCTCACCAAAGGGATCAGGGGTCGAGCAGTACTTC.

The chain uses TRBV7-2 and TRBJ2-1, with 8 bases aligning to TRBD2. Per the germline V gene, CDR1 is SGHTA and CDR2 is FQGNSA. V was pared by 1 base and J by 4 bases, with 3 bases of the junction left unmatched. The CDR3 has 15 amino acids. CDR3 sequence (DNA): TGTGCCAGCAGCTTAGTTAGCGGGGCGTACAATGAGCAGTTCTTC. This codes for CASSLVSGAYNEQFF.

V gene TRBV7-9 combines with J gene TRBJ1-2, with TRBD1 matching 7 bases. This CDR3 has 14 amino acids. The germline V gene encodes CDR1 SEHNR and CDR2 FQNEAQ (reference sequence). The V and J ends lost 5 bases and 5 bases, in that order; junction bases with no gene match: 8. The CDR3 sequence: CASSLRTGGYGYTF. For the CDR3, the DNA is TGTGCCAGCAGCCTTAGGACAGGAGGTTATGGCTACACCTTC.

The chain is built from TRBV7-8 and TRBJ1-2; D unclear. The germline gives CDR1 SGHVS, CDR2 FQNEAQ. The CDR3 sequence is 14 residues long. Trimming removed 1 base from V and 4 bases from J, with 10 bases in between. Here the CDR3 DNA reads TGTGCCAGCAGCTTAGTCGGCAGGTCCTATGGCTACACCTTC. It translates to CASSLVGRSYGYTF.

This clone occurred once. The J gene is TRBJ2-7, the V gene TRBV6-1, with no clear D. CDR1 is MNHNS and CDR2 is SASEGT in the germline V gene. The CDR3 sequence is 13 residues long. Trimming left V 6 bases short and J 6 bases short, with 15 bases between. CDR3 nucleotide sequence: TGTGCCAGCAGCTACCCAGGCGTAAGCGAGCAGTACTTC. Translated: CASSYPGVSEQYF.

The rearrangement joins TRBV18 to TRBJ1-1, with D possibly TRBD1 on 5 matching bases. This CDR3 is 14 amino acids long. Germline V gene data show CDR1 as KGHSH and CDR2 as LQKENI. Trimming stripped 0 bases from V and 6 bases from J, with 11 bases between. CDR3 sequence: CASSPPGKQAEAFF. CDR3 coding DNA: TGTGCCAGCTCACCACCCGGGAAACAGGCTGAAGCTTTCTTT.

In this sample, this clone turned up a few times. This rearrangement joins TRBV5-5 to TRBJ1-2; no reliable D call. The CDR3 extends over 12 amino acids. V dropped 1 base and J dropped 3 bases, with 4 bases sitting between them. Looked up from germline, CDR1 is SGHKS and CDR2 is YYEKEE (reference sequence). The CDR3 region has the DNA TGTGCCAGCAGCTTGAACGACTATGGCTACACCTTC. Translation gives CASSLNDYGYTF. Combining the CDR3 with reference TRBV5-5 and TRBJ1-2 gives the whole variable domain DAGVTQSPTHLIKTRGQQVTLRCSPISGHKSVSWYQQVLGQGPQFIFQYYEKEERGRGNFPDRFSARQFPNYSSELNVNALLLGDSALYLCASSLNDYGYTFGSGTRLTVV.